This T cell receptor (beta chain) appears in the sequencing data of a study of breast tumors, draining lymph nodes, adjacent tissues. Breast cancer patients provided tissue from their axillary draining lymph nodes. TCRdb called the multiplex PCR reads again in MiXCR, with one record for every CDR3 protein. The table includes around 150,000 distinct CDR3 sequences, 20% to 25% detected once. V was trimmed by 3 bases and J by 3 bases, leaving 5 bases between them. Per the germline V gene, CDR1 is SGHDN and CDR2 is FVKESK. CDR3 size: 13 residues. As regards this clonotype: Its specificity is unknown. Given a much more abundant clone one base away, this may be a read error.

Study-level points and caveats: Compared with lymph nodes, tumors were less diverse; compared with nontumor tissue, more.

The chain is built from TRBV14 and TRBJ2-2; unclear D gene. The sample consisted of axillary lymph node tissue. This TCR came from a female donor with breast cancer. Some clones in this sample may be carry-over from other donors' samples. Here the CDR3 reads CASSQLYTGELFF. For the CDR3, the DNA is TGTGCCAGCAGCCAGCTTTACACCGGGGAGCTGTTTTTT.